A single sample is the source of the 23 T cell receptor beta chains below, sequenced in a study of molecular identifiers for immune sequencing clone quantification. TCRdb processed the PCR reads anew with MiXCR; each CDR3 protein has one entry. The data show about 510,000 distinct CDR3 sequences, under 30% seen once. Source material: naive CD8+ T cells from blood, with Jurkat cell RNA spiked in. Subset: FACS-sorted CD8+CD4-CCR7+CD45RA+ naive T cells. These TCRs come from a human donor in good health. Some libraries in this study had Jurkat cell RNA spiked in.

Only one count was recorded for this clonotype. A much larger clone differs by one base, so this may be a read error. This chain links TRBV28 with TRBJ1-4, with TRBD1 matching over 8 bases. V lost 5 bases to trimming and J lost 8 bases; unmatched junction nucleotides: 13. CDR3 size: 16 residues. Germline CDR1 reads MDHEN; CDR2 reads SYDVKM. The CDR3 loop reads CASSGGQVWRWEKLFF. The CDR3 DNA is TGTGCCAGCAGTGGGGGACAGGTGTGGAGGTGGGAAAAACTGTTTTTT.

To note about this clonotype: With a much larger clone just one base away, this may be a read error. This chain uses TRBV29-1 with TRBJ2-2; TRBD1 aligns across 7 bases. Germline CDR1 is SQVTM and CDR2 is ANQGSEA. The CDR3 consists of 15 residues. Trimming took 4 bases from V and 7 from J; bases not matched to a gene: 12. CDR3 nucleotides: TGCAGCGTTGGAGACCAACCAGGGGGTGACGGGGAGCTGTTTTTT. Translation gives CSVGDQPGGDGELFF.

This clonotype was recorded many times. CDR3 nucleotide sequence: TGTGCCAGCAGTCGAGCCGGGACAGGATTGAGTGAGCAGTTCTTC. Its protein product is CASSRAGTGLSEQFF. V and J are TRBV12-3 or TRBV12-4 and TRBJ2-1; 8 nucleotides align to TRBD1. This CDR3 has 15 amino acids. Trimming took 5 bases from V and 9 from J; bases not matched to a gene: 12.

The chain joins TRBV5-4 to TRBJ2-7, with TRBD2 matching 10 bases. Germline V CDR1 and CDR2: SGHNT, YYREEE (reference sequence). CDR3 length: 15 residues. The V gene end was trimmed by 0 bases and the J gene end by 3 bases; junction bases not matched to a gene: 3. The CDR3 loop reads CASSLAPSGGYEQYF. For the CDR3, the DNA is TGTGCCAGCAGCTTGGCGCCTAGCGGGGGCTACGAGCAGTACTTC.

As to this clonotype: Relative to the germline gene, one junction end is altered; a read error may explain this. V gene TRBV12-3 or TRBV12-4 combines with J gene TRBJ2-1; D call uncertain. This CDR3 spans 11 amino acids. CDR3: CASSFENERFF. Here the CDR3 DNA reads TGTGCCAGCAGTTTCGAGAATGAGCGGTTCTTC.

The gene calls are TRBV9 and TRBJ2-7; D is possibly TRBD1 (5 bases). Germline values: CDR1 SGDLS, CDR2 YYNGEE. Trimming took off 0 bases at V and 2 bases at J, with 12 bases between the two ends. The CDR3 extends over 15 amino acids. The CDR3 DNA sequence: TGTGCCAGCAGCGTAGTAGGACAAGAGACCTACGAGCAGTACTTC. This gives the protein CASSVVGQETYEQYF.

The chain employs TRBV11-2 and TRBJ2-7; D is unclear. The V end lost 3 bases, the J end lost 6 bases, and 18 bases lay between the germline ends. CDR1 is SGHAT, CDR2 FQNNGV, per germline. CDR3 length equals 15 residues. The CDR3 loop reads CASSFDSSAGAEQYF. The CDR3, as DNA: TGTGCCAGCAGCTTTGATAGCTCGGCAGGCGCCGAGCAGTACTTC.

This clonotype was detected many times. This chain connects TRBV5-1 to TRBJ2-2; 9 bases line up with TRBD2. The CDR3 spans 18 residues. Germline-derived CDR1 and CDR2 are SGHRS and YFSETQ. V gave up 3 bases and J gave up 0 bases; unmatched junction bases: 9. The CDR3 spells CASSWVSSGISNTGELFF. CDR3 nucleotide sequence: TGCGCCAGCAGCTGGGTGTCTAGCGGGATTTCGAACACCGGGGAGCTGTTTTTT.

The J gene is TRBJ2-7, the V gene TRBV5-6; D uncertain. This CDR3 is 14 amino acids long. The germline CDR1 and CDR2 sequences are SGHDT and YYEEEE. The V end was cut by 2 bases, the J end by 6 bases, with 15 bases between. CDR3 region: CASSLPTRTFEQYF. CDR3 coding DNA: TGTGCCAGCAGCTTACCCACAAGAACCTTCGAGCAGTACTTC.

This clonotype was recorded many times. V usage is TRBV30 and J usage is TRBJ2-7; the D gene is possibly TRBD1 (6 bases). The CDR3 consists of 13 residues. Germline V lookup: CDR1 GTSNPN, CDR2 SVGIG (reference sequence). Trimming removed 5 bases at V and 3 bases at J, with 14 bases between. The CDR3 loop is CAWDLDSNYEQYF. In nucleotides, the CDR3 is TGTGCCTGGGATTTGGACAGTAACTACGAGCAGTACTTC.

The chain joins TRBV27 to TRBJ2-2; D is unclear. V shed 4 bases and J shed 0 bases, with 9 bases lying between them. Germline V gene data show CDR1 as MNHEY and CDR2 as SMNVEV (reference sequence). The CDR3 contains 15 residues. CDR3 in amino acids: CASSSTTSNTGELFF. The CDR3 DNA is TGTGCCAGCAGTTCGACAACTTCGAACACCGGGGAGCTGTTTTTT.

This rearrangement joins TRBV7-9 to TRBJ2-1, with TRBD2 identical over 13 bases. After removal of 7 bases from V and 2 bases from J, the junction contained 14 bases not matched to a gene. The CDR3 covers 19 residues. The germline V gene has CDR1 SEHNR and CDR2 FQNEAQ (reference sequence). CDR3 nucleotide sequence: TGTGCCAGCATCCACACCGGGACTAGCGGGGACGGGACCTACAATGAGCAGTTCTTC. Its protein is CASIHTGTSGDGTYNEQFF.

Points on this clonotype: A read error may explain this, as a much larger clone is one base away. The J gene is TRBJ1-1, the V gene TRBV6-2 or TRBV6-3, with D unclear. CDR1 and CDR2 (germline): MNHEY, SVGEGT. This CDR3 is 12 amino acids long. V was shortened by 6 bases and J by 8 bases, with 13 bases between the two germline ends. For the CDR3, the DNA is TGTGCCAGCAGCCCCGGGAGTTTCGAAGCTTTCTTT. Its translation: CASSPGSFEAFF.

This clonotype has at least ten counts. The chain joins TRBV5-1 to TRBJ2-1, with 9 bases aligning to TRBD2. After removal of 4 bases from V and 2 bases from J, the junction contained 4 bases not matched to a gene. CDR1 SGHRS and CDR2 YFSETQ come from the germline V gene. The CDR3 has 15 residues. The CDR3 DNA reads TGCGCCAGCAGCCCAGCGGGGGGCACCTACAATGAGCAGTTCTTC. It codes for CASSPAGGTYNEQFF. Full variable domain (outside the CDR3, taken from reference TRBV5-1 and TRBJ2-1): KAGVTQTPRYLIKTRGQQVTLSCSPISGHRSVSWYQQTPGQGLQFLFEYFSETQRNKGNFPGRFSGRQFSNSRSEMNVSTLELGDSALYLCASSPAGGTYNEQFFGPGTRLTVL.

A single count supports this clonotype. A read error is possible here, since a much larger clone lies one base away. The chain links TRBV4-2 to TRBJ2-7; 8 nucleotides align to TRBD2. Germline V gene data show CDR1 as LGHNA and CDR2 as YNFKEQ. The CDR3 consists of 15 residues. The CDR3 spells CASSQETSGTYKQYF. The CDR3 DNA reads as TGTGCCAGCAGCCAAGAAACTAGCGGTACCTACAAGCAGTACTTC.

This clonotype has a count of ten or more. CDR3 in amino acids: CASSQGPTTGKEAFF. The CDR3 bases are TGTGCCAGCAGCCAGGGGCCAACCACAGGCAAAGAAGCTTTCTTT. The J gene is TRBJ1-1, the V gene TRBV7-9; the D gene is possibly TRBD1 (6 bases). Trimming removed 5 bases at V and 8 bases at J, with 21 bases between. Germline V lookup: CDR1 SEHNR, CDR2 FQNEAQ (reference sequence). CDR3 length: 15 residues. Filled out from reference TRBV7-9 and TRBJ1-1, the complete variable domain reads DTGVSQNPRHKITKRGQNVTFRCDPISEHNRLYWYRQTLGQGPEFLTYFQNEAQLEKSRLLSDRFSAERPKGSFSTLEIQRTEQGDSAMYLCASSQGPTTGKEAFFGQGTRLTVV.

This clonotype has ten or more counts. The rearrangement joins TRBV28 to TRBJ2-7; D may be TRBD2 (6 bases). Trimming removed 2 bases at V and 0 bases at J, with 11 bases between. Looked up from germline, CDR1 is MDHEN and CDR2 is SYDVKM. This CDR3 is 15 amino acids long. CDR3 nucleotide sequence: TGTGCCAGCAGTTTAGGACTACCAAGCTCCTACGAGCAGTACTTC. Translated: CASSLGLPSSYEQYF.

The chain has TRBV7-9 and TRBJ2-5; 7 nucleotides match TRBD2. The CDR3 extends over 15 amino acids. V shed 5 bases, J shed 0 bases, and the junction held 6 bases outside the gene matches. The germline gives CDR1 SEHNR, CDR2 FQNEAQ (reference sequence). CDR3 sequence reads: CASSPAGQHQETQYF. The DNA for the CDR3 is TGTGCCAGCAGCCCAGCGGGGCAGCACCAAGAGACCCAGTACTTC.

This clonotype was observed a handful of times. In DNA, the CDR3 is TGTGCCAGCAGCCAAGCGGCAGACAAGTATTTCTATGGCTACACCTTC. It yields the protein CASSQAADKYFYGYTF. This chain joins TRBV14 and TRBJ1-2; D unclear. This CDR3 is built from 16 residues. Germline-derived CDR1 and CDR2 are SGHDN and FVKESK. Trimming stripped 1 base from V and 4 bases from J, with 16 bases between.

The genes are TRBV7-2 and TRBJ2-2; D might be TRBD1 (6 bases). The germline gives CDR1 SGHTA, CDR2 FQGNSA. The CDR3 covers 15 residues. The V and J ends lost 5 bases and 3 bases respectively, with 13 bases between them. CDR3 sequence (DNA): TGTGCCAGCAGCCACCGGGACACCCACACCGGGGAGCTGTTTTTT. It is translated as CASSHRDTHTGELFF.

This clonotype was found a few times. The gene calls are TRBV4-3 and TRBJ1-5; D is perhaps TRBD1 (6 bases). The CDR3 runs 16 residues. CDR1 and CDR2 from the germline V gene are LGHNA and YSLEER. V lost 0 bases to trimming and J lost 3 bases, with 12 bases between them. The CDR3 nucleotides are TGCGCCAGCAGCCAAGACCGGGCAGGGGCCAATCAGCCCCAGCATTTT. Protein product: CASSQDRAGANQPQHF.

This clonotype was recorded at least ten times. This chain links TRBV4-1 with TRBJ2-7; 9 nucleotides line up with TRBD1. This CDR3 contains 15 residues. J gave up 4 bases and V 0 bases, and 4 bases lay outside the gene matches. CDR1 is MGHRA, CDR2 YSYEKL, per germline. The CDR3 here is CASSQELQGAYEQYF. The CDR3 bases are TGCGCCAGCAGCCAAGAGTTACAGGGGGCTTACGAGCAGTACTTC.

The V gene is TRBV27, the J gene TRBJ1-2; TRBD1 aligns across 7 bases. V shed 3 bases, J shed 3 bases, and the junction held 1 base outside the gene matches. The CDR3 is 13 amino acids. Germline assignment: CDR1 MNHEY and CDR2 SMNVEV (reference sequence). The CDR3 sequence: CASSLGQHYGYTF. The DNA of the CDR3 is TGTGCCAGCAGTTTGGGACAGCACTATGGCTACACCTTC.